The subject of this entry is one TCR beta chain. Its specificity is unknown. This specimen belongs to a study of vaccination and CD4 T cells after COVID-19. Whole-study results and caveats: A median of around 86% of reactive clones, in convalescent patients, became evident only post-vaccination.

As for treatment: approximately 9-day PBMC culture with coronavirus spike peptide pools or control peptides (ViraFEST assay). IL-2 (roughly 10 IU/ml) and peptide pools (about 9 ug/ml) were added to cultures of some 2.2 million PBMCs per well. The CDR3 length is 16 residues. Trimming at V came to 3 bases and at J to 6 bases, leaving 11 bases not matched to a gene. Germline CDR1 is SGDLS and CDR2 is YYNGEE. The Oncomine TCR Beta short-read assay was applied to DNA of cultured CD4+ T cells. TCRdb ran MiXCR on the PCR reads and lists one entry per CDR3 protein. The data contain under 20,000 distinct CDR3 sequences, roughly 23% of them seen just once; the ten biggest clones take up approximately 7.8%.

The sequence came from a human donor with COVID-19. Specimen: cultured CD4+ T cells from blood. The chain uses TRBV9 and TRBJ2-3; 9 bases agree with TRBD1. The CDR3 region is CASSARSTGGADTQYF. The CDR3 DNA reads as TGTGCCAGCAGCGCCCGCTCGACAGGGGGGGCGGATACGCAGTATTTT.